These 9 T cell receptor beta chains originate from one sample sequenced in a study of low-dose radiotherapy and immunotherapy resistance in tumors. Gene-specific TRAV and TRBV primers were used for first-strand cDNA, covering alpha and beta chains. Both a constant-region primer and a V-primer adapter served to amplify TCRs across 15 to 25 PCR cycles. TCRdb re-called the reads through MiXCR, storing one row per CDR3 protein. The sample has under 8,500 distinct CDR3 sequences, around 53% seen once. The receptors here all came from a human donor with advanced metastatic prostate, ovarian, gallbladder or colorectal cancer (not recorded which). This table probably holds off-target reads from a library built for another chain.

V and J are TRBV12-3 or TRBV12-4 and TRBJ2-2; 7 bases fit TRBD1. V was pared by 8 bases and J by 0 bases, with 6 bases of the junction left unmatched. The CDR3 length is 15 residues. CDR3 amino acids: CASRQGGTNTGELFF. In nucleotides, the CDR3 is TGTGCCAGCCGACAGGGTGGGACGAACACCGGGGAGCTGTTTTTT.

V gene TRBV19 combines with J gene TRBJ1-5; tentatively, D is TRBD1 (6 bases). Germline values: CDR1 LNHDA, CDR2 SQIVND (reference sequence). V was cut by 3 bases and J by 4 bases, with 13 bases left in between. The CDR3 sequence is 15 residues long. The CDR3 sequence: CASSIGGAFNQPQHF. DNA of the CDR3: TGTGCCAGTAGTATTGGGGGGGCGTTTAATCAGCCCCAGCATTTT.

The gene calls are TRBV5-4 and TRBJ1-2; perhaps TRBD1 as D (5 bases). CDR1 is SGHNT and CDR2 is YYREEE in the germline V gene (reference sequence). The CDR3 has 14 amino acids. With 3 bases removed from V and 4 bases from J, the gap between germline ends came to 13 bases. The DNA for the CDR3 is TGTGCCAGCAGCTGGGACCACGGGTCCTATGGCTACACCTTC. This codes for CASSWDHGSYGYTF.

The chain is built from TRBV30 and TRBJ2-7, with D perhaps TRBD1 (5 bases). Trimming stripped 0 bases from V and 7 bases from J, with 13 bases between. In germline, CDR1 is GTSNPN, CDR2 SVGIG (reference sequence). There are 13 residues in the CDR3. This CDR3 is CAWSVRSGLEQYF. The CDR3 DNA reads TGTGCCTGGAGTGTACGTTCAGGGCTTGAGCAGTACTTC.

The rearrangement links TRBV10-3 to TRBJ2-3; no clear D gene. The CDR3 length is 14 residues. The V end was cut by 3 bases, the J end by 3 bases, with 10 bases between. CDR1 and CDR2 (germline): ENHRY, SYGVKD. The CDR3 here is CAISDVEGTDTQYF. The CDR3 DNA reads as TGTGCCATCAGTGACGTAGAAGGGACAGATACGCAGTATTTT.

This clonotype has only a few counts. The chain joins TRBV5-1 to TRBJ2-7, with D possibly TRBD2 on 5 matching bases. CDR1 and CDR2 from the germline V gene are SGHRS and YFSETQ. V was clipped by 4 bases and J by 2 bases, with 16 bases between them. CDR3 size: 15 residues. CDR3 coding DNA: TGCGCCAGCAGCCCGTCCAGGACTCTTGCCTACGAGCAGTACTTC. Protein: CASSPSRTLAYEQYF.

The CDR3 sequence is CASSAGTANSPLHF. The CDR3 DNA follows: TGTGCCAGTAGTGCCGGGACAGCGAATTCACCCCTCCACTTT. The chain joins TRBV19 to TRBJ1-6; 7 positions agree with TRBD1. CDR1 and CDR2 (germline): LNHDA, SQIVND (reference sequence). Germline trimming cut 5 bases from V and 7 bases from J; bases unmatched to any gene: 5. CDR3 length: 14 amino acids.

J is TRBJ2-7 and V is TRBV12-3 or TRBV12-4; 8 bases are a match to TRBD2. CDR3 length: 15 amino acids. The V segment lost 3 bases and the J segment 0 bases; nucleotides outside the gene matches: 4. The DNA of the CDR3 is TGTGCCAGCAGTTTTGGCCTAGCGGGCTCCTACGAGCAGTACTTC. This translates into CASSFGLAGSYEQYF.

The CDR3 loop reads CASSGRKAGSYEQYF. For the CDR3, the DNA is TGTGCCAGCAGTGGCAGAAAAGCGGGCTCCTACGAGCAGTACTTC. V is TRBV6-1 and J is TRBJ2-7; TRBD2 is a possible D gene (6 bases). The CDR3 is 15 residues long. V lost 4 bases and J lost 0, with 13 bases in between. Looked up from germline, CDR1 is MNHNS and CDR2 is SASEGT.